Shown below are 21 T cell receptor beta chains from a single sample sequenced in a study of T-cell memory formation after mild COVID-19. TCRdb analysed the 5' RACE reads with MiXCR anew, one entry per CDR3 protein. The sample records about 620,000 distinct CDR3 sequences, approximately 18% being singletons. Sequenced material: PBMCs or a T cell subset sorted from them (not recorded which). The receptor set was obtained from an adult woman who had mild COVID-19 (a few samples of this study predate the infection). Cell type and time point are not known.

This clonotype has more than one count but fewer than ten. The CDR3 nucleotides read TGTGCCAGTAGACCGACTCTATTGAACACTGAAGCTTTCTTT. Its protein is CASRPTLLNTEAFF. The rearrangement joins TRBV19 to TRBJ1-1; D unclear. Deletions cut 6 bases from V and 0 bases from J, with 11 bases between. The germline V gene has CDR1 LNHDA and CDR2 SQIVND (reference sequence). The CDR3 runs 14 residues.

This clonotype showed up just a few times. The chain joins TRBV6-5 to TRBJ2-5; 10 bases line up with TRBD2. With V trimmed by 4 bases and J by 5 bases, 4 bases remained unmatched. Germline assignment: CDR1 MNHEY and CDR2 SVGAGI. This CDR3 spans 14 amino acids. In DNA, the CDR3 is TGTGCCAGCAGTTCAGCGGGAGGGCCCGAGACCCAGTACTTC. Translation: CASSSAGGPETQYF.

This chain connects TRBV5-1 to TRBJ2-2; 9 bases line up with TRBD2. Germline trimming cut 5 bases from V and 3 bases from J; bases unmatched to any gene: 5. The germline V gene encodes CDR1 SGHRS and CDR2 YFSETQ. CDR3 length equals 15 residues. In nucleotides, the CDR3 is TGCGCCAGCAGGTGGATAGCGGGAGACACCGGGGAGCTGTTTTTT. This gives the protein CASRWIAGDTGELFF.

V gene TRBV27 combines with J gene TRBJ2-1; 10 nucleotides match TRBD2. In germline, CDR1 is MNHEY, CDR2 SMNVEV (reference sequence). Losses at the gene ends were 5 bases for V and 7 bases for J; bases not matched to a gene: 11. This CDR3 comprises 16 residues. The CDR3 is CASSHGLAVFGNEQFF. The CDR3 region has the DNA TGTGCCAGCAGTCACGGACTAGCGGTATTTGGGAATGAGCAGTTCTTC.

The chain combines TRBV5-1 with TRBJ1-1; a possible D gene is TRBD1 (5 bases). The length of the CDR3 is 14 residues. The ends were cut back, 0 bases at V and 10 bases at J, with 16 bases in the middle. Germline CDR1 reads SGHRS; CDR2 reads YFSETQ. The CDR3 loop is CASSLAAGKGSAFF. CDR3 DNA: TGCGCCAGCAGCTTGGCTGCAGGGAAAGGTTCAGCTTTCTTT.

This clonotype was observed a handful of times. The chain joins TRBV19 to TRBJ2-2, with TRBD1 matching 7 bases. CDR3 length: 13 amino acids. CDR1 and CDR2 (germline): LNHDA, SQIVND (reference sequence). V shed 8 bases, J shed 6 bases, and the junction held 6 bases outside the gene matches. The CDR3 DNA reads TGTGCCAGTCTCGGACAGGTGGCCGGGGAGCTGTTTTTT. Its protein is CASLGQVAGELFF.

This clonotype came up a few times. The V and J genes are TRBV6-5 and TRBJ1-1; tentatively, D is TRBD1 (6 bases). The CDR3 spans 15 residues. V was shortened by 6 bases and J by 1 base, with 15 bases between the two germline ends. Germline CDR1 MNHEY, CDR2 SVGAGI. CDR3 residues: CASRTQGARNTEAFF. The CDR3 DNA sequence: TGTGCCAGCAGGACACAGGGCGCTCGGAACACTGAAGCTTTCTTT.

The rearrangement links TRBV20-1 to TRBJ2-3; 9 bases match TRBD2. Germline trimming cut 5 bases from V and 1 base from J; bases unmatched to any gene: 4. The length of the CDR3 is 14 residues. CDR1 and CDR2 (germline): DFQATT, SNEGSKA (reference sequence). The CDR3 loop is CSALAGRGTDTQYF. For the CDR3, the DNA is TGCAGTGCTCTAGCGGGAAGAGGCACAGATACGCAGTATTTT.

The chain combines TRBV5-1 with TRBJ2-5; 7 bases fit TRBD1. The ends lost 5 bases at V and 4 bases at J; junction bases unmatched: 5. The CDR3 has 13 residues. The germline V gene has CDR1 SGHRS and CDR2 YFSETQ. The CDR3 DNA is TGCGCCAGCAGACAGGGGAACGTAGAGACCCAGTACTTC. Residues: CASRQGNVETQYF.

The rearrangement uses TRBV9 and TRBJ1-1; no clear D gene. V lost 5 bases to trimming and J lost 3 bases, with 17 bases between them. Germline V lookup: CDR1 SGDLS, CDR2 YYNGEE. CDR3 size: 15 residues. The CDR3 DNA reads TGTGCCAGCAGTGCAAGGCAGGTGGGGTACACTGAAGCTTTCTTT. Its protein is CASSARQVGYTEAFF.

This clonotype was recorded a few times. The chain uses TRBV28 and TRBJ2-5, with D unresolved. CDR1 MDHEN and CDR2 SYDVKM come from the germline V gene. The ends were cut back, 5 bases at V and 5 bases at J, with 6 bases in the middle. The CDR3 loop spans 11 amino acids. The CDR3 sequence is CASSGMETQYF. The CDR3 DNA reads as TGTGCCAGCAGTGGTATGGAGACCCAGTACTTC. Using reference TRBV28 and TRBJ2-5 for the parts outside the CDR3, the full variable domain is DVKVTQSSRYLVKRTGEKVFLECVQDMDHENMFWYRQDPGLGLRLIYFSYDVKMKEKGDIPEGYSVSREKKERFSLILESASTNQTSMYLCASSGMETQYFGPGTRLLVL.

This clonotype was seen ten or more times. The chain joins TRBV7-9 to TRBJ1-1, with TRBD1 matching 9 bases. Unmatched junction bases numbered 8, after V lost 5 bases and J lost 4 bases. This CDR3 is built from 15 residues. CDR1 is SEHNR and CDR2 is FQNEAQ in the germline V gene (reference sequence). This chain's CDR3 is CASSPGTGTFTEAFF. In DNA, the CDR3 is TGTGCCAGCAGCCCTGGGACAGGGACTTTCACTGAAGCTTTCTTT. The full variable domain, its missing parts supplied by reference TRBV7-9 and TRBJ1-1, is DTGVSQNPRHKITKRGQNVTFRCDPISEHNRLYWYRQTLGQGPEFLTYFQNEAQLEKSRLLSDRFSAERPKGSFSTLEIQRTEQGDSAMYLCASSPGTGTFTEAFFGQGTRLTVV.

This clonotype was counted between two and nine times. V usage is TRBV16 and J usage is TRBJ1-5; D ambiguous. CDR1 KGHSY and CDR2 FQNENV come from the germline V gene. The V gene lost 0 bases and the J gene lost 11 bases, with 17 bases spanning the gap. CDR3 length equals 15 residues. The CDR3 reads CASSQSRTVNGAQHF. The CDR3 nucleotides are TGTGCCAGCAGCCAATCGAGAACGGTCAATGGGGCCCAGCATTTT. Based on the CDR3 plus reference TRBV16 and TRBJ1-5, the full variable domain is GEEVAQTPKHLVRGEGQKAKLYCAPIKGHSYVFWYQQVLKNEFKFLISFQNENVFDETGMPKERFSAKCLPNSPCSLEIQATKLEDSAVYFCASSQSRTVNGAQHFGDGTRLSIL.

This clonotype was picked up a small number of times. The chain uses TRBV25-1 and TRBJ1-1, with a weak D call TRBD1 (5 bases). The germline V gene encodes CDR1 MGHDK and CDR2 SYGVNS. V was trimmed by 3 bases and J by 1 base, leaving 9 bases between them. The length of the CDR3 is 14 residues. The CDR3 bases are TGTGCCAGCAGTGATGACAGTGCGAACACTGAAGCTTTCTTT. Encoded protein: CASSDDSANTEAFF. Full variable domain (outside the CDR3, taken from reference TRBV25-1 and TRBJ1-1): EADIYQTPRYLVIGTGKKITLECSQTMGHDKMYWYQQDPGMELHLIHYSYGVNSTEKGDLSSESTVSRIRTEHFPLTLESARPSHTSQYLCASSDDSANTEAFFGQGTRLTVV.

V is TRBV9 and J is TRBJ2-5; 14 bases fit TRBD2. The V gene's germline CDR1 is SGDLS and CDR2 YYNGEE. Trimming removed 0 bases from V and 6 bases from J; junction bases left unmatched: 4. CDR3 length: 16 amino acids. DNA for the CDR3: TGTGCCAGCAGCGTAGGGCGGACTAGCGGGAGGCAGACCCAGTACTTC. It specifies CASSVGRTSGRQTQYF.

The gene calls are TRBV21-1 and TRBJ2-1; the table's D call TRBD1 went unverified against the DNA. TRBV21-1 is flagged as a pseudogene. This CDR3 has 18 amino acids. CDR3 sequence reads: CASPGEGDDSLYYNEQFF. CDR3 nucleotides: TGTGCCAGCCCCGGCGAGGGGGACGATAGTCTGTATTACAATGAGCAGTTCTTC.

This clonotype showed up just a few times. The rearrangement uses TRBV7-9 and TRBJ1-1; 7 nucleotides match TRBD1. The CDR3 sequence is 17 residues long. Trimming cost V 2 bases and J 11 bases; bases outside gene matches: 20. The germline V gene encodes CDR1 SEHNR and CDR2 FQNEAQ (reference sequence). CDR3 loop: CASSLHDSTGNPVGAFF. DNA of the CDR3: TGTGCCAGCAGCTTACATGATTCGACAGGGAATCCCGTAGGGGCTTTCTTT.

A few counts support this clonotype. The V call is TRBV20-1, the J call TRBJ1-1; the match to TRBD1 covers 12 bases. In germline, CDR1 is DFQATT, CDR2 SNEGSKA (reference sequence). V lost 6 bases to trimming and J lost 5 bases; unmatched junction nucleotides: 7. There are 14 residues in the CDR3. CDR3 region: CSARDRGRGTEAFF. The CDR3 DNA sequence: TGCAGTGCCAGGGACAGGGGGCGAGGGACTGAAGCTTTCTTT.

V gene TRBV5-6 combines with J gene TRBJ1-5, with D possibly TRBD1 on 6 matching bases. The CDR3 totals 15 residues. Germline CDR1 and CDR2: SGHDT and YYEEEE. V lost 1 base, J lost 5 bases, and 13 bases lay in between. CDR3 in amino acids: CASSLRGRDYQPQHF. CDR3 coding DNA: TGTGCCAGCAGCTTGCGGGGGCGAGACTATCAGCCCCAGCATTTT.

This clonotype was counted a few times. This chain joins TRBV29-1 and TRBJ1-1, with D unresolved. This CDR3 is built from 14 residues. V gave up 3 bases and J gave up 6 bases, with 17 bases separating them. Germline lookup yields CDR1 SQVTM and CDR2 ANQGSEA. For the CDR3, the DNA is TGCAGCGTTGATGGGGTCCCTAACCTCTCTGAAGCTTTCTTT. It translates to CSVDGVPNLSEAFF.

The rearrangement joins TRBV6-6 to TRBJ2-2; TRBD1 matches at 8 bases. The V and J ends lost 5 bases and 5 bases, in that order; junction bases with no gene match: 4. CDR1 is MNHNY, CDR2 SVGAGI, per germline (reference sequence). The CDR3 covers 14 residues. The DNA of the CDR3 is TGTGCCAGCAGTCCACAGGGGGTGACCGGGGAGCTGTTTTTT. Translation: CASSPQGVTGELFF.